The clone carrying this T cell receptor (beta chain) came up once. Antigen unknown. The sample comes from a study of T cell repertoires in ileal Crohn's disease. Study-level points and caveats: Clonal expansions were more frequent in active smokers than non-smokers at surgery. Sorted CD8 T cells held more high-frequency clones than CD4.

V was pared by 2 bases and J by 0 bases, with 7 bases of the junction left unmatched. Germline CDR1 and CDR2: GTSNPN and SVGIG (reference sequence). The CDR3 is made up of 17 amino acids. Produced via immunoSEQ multiplex PCR; TCRdb's table is partial and in-frame only. The table records some 15,000 clones, roughly 84% of them present only once. What was sequenced was ileal tissue. The sequence came from an adult with Crohn's disease. The chain joins TRBV30 to TRBJ2-6; TRBD1 agrees at 7 bases. The CDR3 nucleotides read TGTGCCTGGAGTCGAGACAGGGTCAGCTCTGGGGCCAACGTCCTGACTTTC. The encoded protein is CAWSRDRVSSGANVLTF.